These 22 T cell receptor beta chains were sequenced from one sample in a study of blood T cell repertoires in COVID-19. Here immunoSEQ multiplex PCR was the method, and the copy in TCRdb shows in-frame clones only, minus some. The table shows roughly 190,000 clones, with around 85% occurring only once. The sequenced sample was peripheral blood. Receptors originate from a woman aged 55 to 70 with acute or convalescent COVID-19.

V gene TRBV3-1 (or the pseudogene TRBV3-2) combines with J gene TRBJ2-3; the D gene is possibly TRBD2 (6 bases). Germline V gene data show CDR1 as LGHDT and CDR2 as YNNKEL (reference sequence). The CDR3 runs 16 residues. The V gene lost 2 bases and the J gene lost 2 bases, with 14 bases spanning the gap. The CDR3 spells CASSQRGGALTDTQYF. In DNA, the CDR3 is TGTGCCAGCAGCCAACGGGGCGGGGCCCTCACAGATACGCAGTATTTT.

CDR3 DNA: TGTGCCAGCAAAGAGGGGAACACTGAAGCTTTCTTT. Protein product: CASKEGNTEAFF. The chain has TRBV25-1 and TRBJ1-1; D is ambiguous. The germline CDR1 and CDR2 sequences are MGHDK and SYGVNS. This CDR3 is built from 12 residues. V was cut by 7 bases and J by 1 base, with 7 bases left in between.

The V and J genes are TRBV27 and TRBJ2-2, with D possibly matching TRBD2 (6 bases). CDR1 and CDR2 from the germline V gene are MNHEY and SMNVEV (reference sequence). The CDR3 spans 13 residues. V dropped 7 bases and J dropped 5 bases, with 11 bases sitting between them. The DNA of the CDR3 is TGTGCCAGCACTCCTCGGGGGACCGGGGAGCTGTTTTTT. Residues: CASTPRGTGELFF.

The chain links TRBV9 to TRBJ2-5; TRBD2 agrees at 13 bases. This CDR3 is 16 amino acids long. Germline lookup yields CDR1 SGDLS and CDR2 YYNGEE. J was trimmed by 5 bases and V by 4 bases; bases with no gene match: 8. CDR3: CASSPQGTSGIETQYF. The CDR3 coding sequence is TGTGCCAGCAGCCCCCAAGGGACTAGCGGGATTGAGACCCAGTACTTC.

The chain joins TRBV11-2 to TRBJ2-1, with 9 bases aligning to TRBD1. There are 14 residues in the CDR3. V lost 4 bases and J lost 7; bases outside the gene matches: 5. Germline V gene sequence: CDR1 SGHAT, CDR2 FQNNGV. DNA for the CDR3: TGTGCCAGCAGCTCAACAGGGGGCGGAAATGAGCAGTTCTTC. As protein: CASSSTGGGNEQFF.

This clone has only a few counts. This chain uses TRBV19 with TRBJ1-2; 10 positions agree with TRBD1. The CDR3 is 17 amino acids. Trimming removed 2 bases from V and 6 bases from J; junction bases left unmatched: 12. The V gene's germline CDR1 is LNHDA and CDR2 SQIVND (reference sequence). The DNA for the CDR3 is TGTGCCAGTAGTATAAGCGGGGGATCCGGGACAGGGGATGGCTACACCTTC. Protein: CASSISGGSGTGDGYTF.

CDR3 sequence (DNA): TGTGCCAGCAGCCAAGCCGGAGCGGGAGTCTACAATGAGCAGTTCTTC. Residues: CASSQAGAGVYNEQFF. V usage is TRBV3-1 (or the pseudogene TRBV3-2) and J usage is TRBJ2-1; 8 positions agree with TRBD2. From germline, CDR1 is LGHDT and CDR2 YNNKEL (reference sequence). The CDR3 has 16 amino acids. Trimming at V came to 1 base and at J to 3 bases, leaving 5 bases not matched to a gene.

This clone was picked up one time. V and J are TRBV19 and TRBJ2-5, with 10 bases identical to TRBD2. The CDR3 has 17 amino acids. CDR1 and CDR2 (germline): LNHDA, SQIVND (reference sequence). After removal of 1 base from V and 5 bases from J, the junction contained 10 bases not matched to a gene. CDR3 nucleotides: TGTGCCAGTAGTATAGCTCCGCTAGCGGGAGCTGGGGAGACCCAGTACTTC. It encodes CASSIAPLAGAGETQYF.

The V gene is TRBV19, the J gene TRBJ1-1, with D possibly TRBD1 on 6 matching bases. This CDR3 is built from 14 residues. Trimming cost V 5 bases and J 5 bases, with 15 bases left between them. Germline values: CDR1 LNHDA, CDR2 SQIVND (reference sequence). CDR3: CASSSQGFGTEAFF. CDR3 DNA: TGTGCCAGTAGTTCACAGGGCTTTGGAACTGAAGCTTTCTTT.

CDR3 sequence: CASMGRNTEAFF. The CDR3, as DNA: TGTGCCAGTATGGGCAGGAACACTGAAGCTTTCTTT. V usage is TRBV19 and J usage is TRBJ1-1; no clear D. The CDR3 spans 12 residues. The V end lost 7 bases, the J end lost 1 base, and 7 bases lay between the germline ends. Germline V gene data show CDR1 as LNHDA and CDR2 as SQIVND (reference sequence).

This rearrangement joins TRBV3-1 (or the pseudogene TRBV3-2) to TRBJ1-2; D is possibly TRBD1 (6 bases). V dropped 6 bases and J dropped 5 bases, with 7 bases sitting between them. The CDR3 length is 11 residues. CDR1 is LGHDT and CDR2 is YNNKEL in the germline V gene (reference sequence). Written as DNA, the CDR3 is TGTGCCAGCAGACAGGGATATGGCTACACCTTC. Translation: CASRQGYGYTF.

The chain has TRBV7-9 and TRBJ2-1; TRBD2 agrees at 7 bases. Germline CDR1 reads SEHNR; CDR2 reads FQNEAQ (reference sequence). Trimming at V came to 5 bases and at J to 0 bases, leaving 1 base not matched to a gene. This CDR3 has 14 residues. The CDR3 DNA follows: TGTGCCAGCAGCGGCGGGAGCTCCTACAATGAGCAGTTCTTC. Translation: CASSGGSSYNEQFF.

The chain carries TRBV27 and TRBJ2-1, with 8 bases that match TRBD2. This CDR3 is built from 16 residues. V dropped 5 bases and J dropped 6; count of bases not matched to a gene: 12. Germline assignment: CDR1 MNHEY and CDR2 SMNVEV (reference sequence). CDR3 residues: CASSVLGAGASNEQFF. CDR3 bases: TGTGCCAGCAGTGTCCTCGGAGCGGGGGCATCCAATGAGCAGTTCTTC.

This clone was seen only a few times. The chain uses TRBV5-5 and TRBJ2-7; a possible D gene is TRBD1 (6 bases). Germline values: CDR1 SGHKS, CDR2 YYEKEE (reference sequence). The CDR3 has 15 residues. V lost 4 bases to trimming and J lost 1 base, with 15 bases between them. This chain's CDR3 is CASSGAGALSYEQYV. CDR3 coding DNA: TGTGCCAGCAGCGGAGCAGGGGCATTGTCCTACGAGCAGTACGTC.

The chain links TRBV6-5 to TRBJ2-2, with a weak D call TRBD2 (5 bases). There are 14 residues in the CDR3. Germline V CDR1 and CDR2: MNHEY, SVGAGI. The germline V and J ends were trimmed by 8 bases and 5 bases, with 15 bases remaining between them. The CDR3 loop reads CASCLAGGTGELFF. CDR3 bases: TGTGCCAGCTGCCTCGCCGGCGGGACCGGGGAGCTGTTTTTT.

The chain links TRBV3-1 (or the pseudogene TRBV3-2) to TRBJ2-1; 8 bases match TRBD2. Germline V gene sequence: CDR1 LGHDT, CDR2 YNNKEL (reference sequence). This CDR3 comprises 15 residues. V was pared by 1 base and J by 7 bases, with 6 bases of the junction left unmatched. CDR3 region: CASSQGVPGGNEQFF. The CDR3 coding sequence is TGTGCCAGCAGCCAAGGTGTTCCGGGGGGGAATGAGCAGTTCTTC.

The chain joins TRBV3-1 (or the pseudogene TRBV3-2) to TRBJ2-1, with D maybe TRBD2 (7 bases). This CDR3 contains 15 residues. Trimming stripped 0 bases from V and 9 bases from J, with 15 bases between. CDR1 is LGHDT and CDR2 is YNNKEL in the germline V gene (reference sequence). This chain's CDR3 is CASSQDGGAGTEQFF. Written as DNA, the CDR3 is TGTGCCAGCAGCCAAGATGGGGGGGCGGGCACTGAGCAGTTCTTC.

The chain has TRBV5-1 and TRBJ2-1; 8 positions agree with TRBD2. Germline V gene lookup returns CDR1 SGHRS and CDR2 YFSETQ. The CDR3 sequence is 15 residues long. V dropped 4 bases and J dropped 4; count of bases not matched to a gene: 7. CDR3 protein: CASSEREIGYNEQFF. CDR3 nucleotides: TGCGCCAGCAGCGAGCGGGAGATAGGGTACAATGAGCAGTTCTTC.

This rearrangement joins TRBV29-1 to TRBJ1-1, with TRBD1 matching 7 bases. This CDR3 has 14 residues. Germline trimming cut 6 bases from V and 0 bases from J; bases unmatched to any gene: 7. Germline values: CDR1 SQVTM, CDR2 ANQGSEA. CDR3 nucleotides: TGCAGCGTCCAGGGACAGCCAGTGAACACTGAAGCTTTCTTT. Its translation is CSVQGQPVNTEAFF.

The CDR3, as DNA: TGTGCCAGTAGTCTCCAGGGGACGAATTCACCCCTCCACTTT. It encodes CASSLQGTNSPLHF. The rearrangement joins TRBV19 to TRBJ1-6; D is perhaps TRBD1 (6 bases). CDR3 length equals 14 residues. V was clipped by 5 bases and J by 7 bases, with 12 bases between them. Germline-derived CDR1 and CDR2 are LNHDA and SQIVND (reference sequence).

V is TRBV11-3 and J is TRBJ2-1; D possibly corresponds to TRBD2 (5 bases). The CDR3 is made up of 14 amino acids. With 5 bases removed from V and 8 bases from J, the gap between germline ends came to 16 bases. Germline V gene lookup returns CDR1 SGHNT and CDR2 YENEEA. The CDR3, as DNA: TGTGCCAGCAGCCCACTAGGCAGCATCTATGAGCAGTTCTTC. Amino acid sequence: CASSPLGSIYEQFF.

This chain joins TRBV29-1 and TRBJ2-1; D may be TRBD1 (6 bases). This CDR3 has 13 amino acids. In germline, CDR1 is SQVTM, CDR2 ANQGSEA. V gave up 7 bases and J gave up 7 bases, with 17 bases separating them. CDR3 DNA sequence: TGCAGCGGAGCGAGGCAGCAGGGGAATGAGCAGTTCTTC. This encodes CSGARQQGNEQFF.